This is a list of T cell receptor beta chains from one sample in a study of T cells in Graves' hyperthyroidism and ophthalmopathy. TCRdb recomputed calls from the multiplex PCR reads with MiXCR, one row per CDR3 protein. The sample lists more than 500,000 distinct CDR3 sequences; roughly 16% were seen once. The sample consisted of blood. The source is a woman aged 25 to 45 with Graves' ophthalmopathy. The CDR3 runs from the conserved cysteine through the conserved F or W. A D gene is named only where the DNA matches it firmly. Size is stated for part of the rows, as once, few or many counts, or as a class when the clone is expanded.

TRBD1	TRBV18	TRBJ2-1	NA	TGTGCCAGCTCACCGGACAGGGGAGGCGGAGAGCAGTTCTTC	CASSPDRGGGEQFF
TRBD2	TRBV5-1	TRBJ2-2	NA	TGCGCCAGCAGCTTACTAGCGGGTTCTTCCGGGGAGCTGTTTTTT	CASSLLAGSSGELFF
NA	TRBV6-1	TRBJ1-1	NA	TGTGCCAGCATCCAGGGCCTGGGGCAGGGAGCCTTTACTACCCACACTGAAGCTTTCTTT	CASIQGLGQGAFTTHTEAFF
TRBD2	TRBV29-1	TRBJ2-7	NA	TGCAGCGCCGTAGCGGGAATCTACGAGCAGTACTTC	CSAVAGIYEQYF
TRBD2	TRBV4-3	TRBJ2-2	NA	TGCGCCAGCAGCCGAGGGACTAGCGGCAACACCGGGGAGCTGTTTTTT	CASSRGTSGNTGELFF
TRBD1	TRBV20-1	TRBJ1-5	few	TGCAGTGCTACTCTGACCGGGACAGGGTCTCAGCCCCAGCATTTT	CSATLTGTGSQPQHF
NA	TRBV7-6	TRBJ2-1	NA	TGTGCCAGCAGCTTAGGTCAGGTAGCGGATCCCTACAATGAGCAGTTCTTC	CASSLGQVADPYNEQFF
NA	TRBV20-1	TRBJ2-2	NA	TGCAGTGTTCCTTCTGGCAGGCACACCTCGAACACCGGGGAGCTGTTTTTT	CSVPSGRHTSNTGELFF
TRBD2	TRBV28	TRBJ2-2	NA	TGTGCCACCCAAAGCGGACTAGCGGGAAAGGTCGGGGAGCTGTTTTTT	CATQSGLAGKVGELFF
NA	TRBV20-1	TRBJ2-1	NA	TGCGGGAGGGGGAGCCCCTACAATGAGCAGTTCTTC	CGRGSPYNEQFF
NA	TRBV5-1	TRBJ1-1	NA	TGTGCCAGCAGCCCCGGCTGGGGGCTGGGGAACACTGAAGCTTTCTTT	CASSPGWGLGNTEAFF
TRBD2	TRBV20-1	TRBJ2-7	few	TGCAGTGCTTTCCGCGGGAGCCCTGGCTACGAGCAGTACTTC	CSAFRGSPGYEQYF
TRBD1	TRBV20-1	TRBJ2-7	few	TGCAGGGCTGCACAGGGGCTCGAGCAGTACTTC	CRAAQGLEQYF
TRBD1	TRBV30	TRBJ2-5	many	TGTGCCTGGAGTCTTGACAGGGGCCAGTACTTC	CAWSLDRGQYF
NA	TRBV10-3	TRBJ2-5	few	TGTGCCATCAGCACAGCAGCCGGGTCCCAAGGGACCCAGTACTTC	CAISTAAGSQGTQYF
NA	TRBV28	TRBJ1-5	few	TGTGCCAGCAGCCCGGCCGGGCCCCCCCAGCATTTT	CASSPAGPPQHF
TRBD2	TRBV7-2	TRBJ2-7	many	TGTGCCAGCAGCGCAAGCGGGAGGCCCCCCTACGAGCAGTACTTC	CASSASGRPPYEQYF
NA	TRBV5-4	TRBJ2-5	NA	TGTGCCAGCAGCCGCGGCCGGGCCACAACCGTGGGGGAGACCCAGTACTTC	CASSRGRATTVGETQYF
NA	TRBV20-1	TRBJ2-5	many	TGCAGTGCTAGTTCTAACCAAGAGACCCAGTACTTC	CSASSNQETQYF
TRBD1	TRBV28	TRBJ2-7	many	TGTGCCAGCAGTCTGGGGACAGGGTCTGCGTACGAGCAGTACTTC	CASSLGTGSAYEQYF
TRBD2	TRBV14	TRBJ2-2	many	TGTGCCAGCAGCCAGCTGACTAGCGGTCACACCGGGGAGCTGTTTTTT	CASSQLTSGHTGELFF
TRBD1	TRBV5-1	TRBJ1-4	NA	TGCGCCAGCAGCTTTCAGGACAGGAATAATGAAAAACTGTTTTTT	CASSFQDRNNEKLFF
NA	TRBV30	TRBJ2-5	NA	TGTGCCTGGAGTAACGGTGTTGCGTTTAGCACCAGCAGGGAGACCCAGTACTTC	CAWSNGVAFSTSRETQYF
TRBD2	TRBV7-3	TRBJ2-1	many	TGTGCCAGCAGCCCGGGACTATCTCACAATGAGCAGTTCTTC	CASSPGLSHNEQFF
NA	TRBV6-5	TRBJ2-2	NA	TGTGCCAGCAGTTACGGCAGGGCGAACACCGGGGAGCTGTTTTTT	CASSYGRANTGELFF
TRBD2	TRBV10-3	TRBJ2-1	once	TGTGCCATCAGTGTCCCTAGCGGGAGGTACAATGAGCAGTTCTTC	CAISVPSGRYNEQFF
TRBD2	TRBV9	TRBJ2-7	few	TGTGCCAGCAGCGTAGAGGATAGCGGGAGGGATTTGCTCTACGAGCAGTACTTC	CASSVEDSGRDLLYEQYF
TRBD1	TRBV11-1	TRBJ2-7	many	TGTGCCAGCAGCCCCGGGACAGGGGGAAGGCAGTACTTC	CASSPGTGGRQYF
TRBD2	TRBV30	TRBJ2-5	many	TGTGCCACTAGCGCAGGGTGGGAGACCCAGTACTTC	CATSAGWETQYF
NA	TRBV7-2	TRBJ2-5	many	TGTGCCAGCAGCCCAGGTGGGGGGCCCAGCGAGACCCAGTACTTC	CASSPGGGPSETQYF
NA	TRBV20-1	TRBJ2-2	many	TGCAGTGCTAGGGAGGGGGGGAGTTGGACCGGGGAGCTGTTTTTT	CSAREGGSWTGELFF
TRBD1	TRBV4-3	TRBJ1-3	NA	TGCGCCAGCAGCCACCACCCCGGACAGGGAGCTGGAAACACCATATATTTT	CASSHHPGQGAGNTIYF